The 11 T cell receptor beta chains below were found in one sample sequenced in a study of T cells after yellow fever vaccination. TCRdb re-derived calls from the 5' RACE reads in MiXCR, one entry per CDR3 protein. The table lists about 320,000 distinct CDR3 sequences, approximately 11% of them singletons. Sequenced material: CD4+ T cells sorted from PBMCs, taken 45 days after the yellow fever booster vaccination. The receptors were sampled from a man younger than 35 who received the YFV17D yellow fever vaccine.

The rearrangement links TRBV7-2 to TRBJ1-4; D call uncertain. The germline V gene has CDR1 SGHTA and CDR2 FQGNSA. The CDR3 extends over 15 amino acids. Trimming removed 1 base at V and 8 bases at J, with 14 bases between. The CDR3 is CASSLVVGSREKLFF. In DNA, the CDR3 is TGTGCCAGCAGCTTAGTGGTAGGCTCAAGAGAAAAACTGTTTTTT.

This clonotype came up a few times. This chain links TRBV6-6 with TRBJ1-2; D is perhaps TRBD1 (6 bases). CDR3 length: 12 amino acids. Trimming left V 6 bases short and J 4 bases short, with 9 bases between. CDR1 MNHNY and CDR2 SVGAGI come from the germline V gene (reference sequence). The CDR3 loop is CASSRDTYGYTF. DNA for the CDR3: TGTGCCAGCAGCAGGGACACCTATGGCTACACCTTC.

The chain recombines TRBV5-6 with TRBJ2-2; a possible D gene is TRBD1 (6 bases). Trimming cost V 4 bases and J 3 bases, with 16 bases left between them. In germline, CDR1 is SGHDT, CDR2 YYEEEE. This CDR3 has 16 amino acids. This chain's CDR3 is CASSPLRGSYTGELFF. The CDR3 DNA is TGTGCCAGCAGCCCTCTAAGGGGGAGTTACACCGGGGAGCTGTTTTTT.

The table lists this clonotype with many counts. The CDR3 loop reads CASRRTGGPNTGELFF. The CDR3 DNA reads TGCGCCAGCAGGAGAACGGGGGGCCCCAACACCGGGGAGCTGTTTTTT. The chain joins TRBV5-1 to TRBJ2-2, with D maybe TRBD2 (7 bases). Germline CDR1 SGHRS, CDR2 YFSETQ. The CDR3 contains 16 residues. Trimming cost V 5 bases and J 2 bases, with 16 bases left between them. Filled out from reference TRBV5-1 and TRBJ2-2, the complete variable domain reads KAGVTQTPRYLIKTRGQQVTLSCSPISGHRSVSWYQQTPGQGLQFLFEYFSETQRNKGNFPGRFSGRQFSNSRSEMNVSTLELGDSALYLCASRRTGGPNTGELFFGEGSRLTVL.

This clonotype came up many times. The gene calls are TRBV5-5 and TRBJ1-2; TRBD1 might be the D (5 bases). The CDR3 is 14 residues long. Germline values: CDR1 SGHKS, CDR2 YYEKEE (reference sequence). Trimming left V 0 bases short and J 4 bases short, with 10 bases between. The CDR3 loop reads CASSLAGTVYGYTF. CDR3 nucleotides: TGTGCCAGCAGCTTGGCTGGGACGGTCTATGGCTACACCTTC. Combining the CDR3 with reference TRBV5-5 and TRBJ1-2 gives the whole variable domain DAGVTQSPTHLIKTRGQQVTLRCSPISGHKSVSWYQQVLGQGPQFIFQYYEKEERGRGNFPDRFSARQFPNYSSELNVNALLLGDSALYLCASSLAGTVYGYTFGSGTRLTVV.

V usage is TRBV7-2 and J usage is TRBJ2-1; tentatively, D is TRBD1 or TRBD2 (6 bases each). V lost 2 bases to trimming and J lost 6 bases, with 17 bases between them. This CDR3 spans 16 amino acids. Per germline, CDR1 SGHTA and CDR2 FQGNSA. The CDR3 DNA reads TGTGCCAGCAGCTTACGGTCGGGGGCCGTACCCAATGAGCAGTTCTTC. Translating it yields CASSLRSGAVPNEQFF.

This clonotype appeared a few times. The chain uses TRBV18 and TRBJ2-2, with 7 bases fitting TRBD1. Germline values: CDR1 KGHSH, CDR2 LQKENI. The CDR3 is 15 residues long. Trimming at V came to 8 bases and at J to 2 bases, leaving 8 bases not matched to a gene. CDR3 sequence reads: CASASTGINTGELFF. CDR3 DNA: TGTGCCAGCGCATCGACAGGGATAAACACCGGGGAGCTGTTTTTT.

This clonotype was seen only a few times. The chain's CDR3 is CASSVSRGGRPSTDTQYF. CDR3 nucleotide sequence: TGTGCCAGCAGCGTAAGTCGTGGGGGCCGACCAAGCACAGATACGCAGTATTTT. This chain uses TRBV9 with TRBJ2-3; weak D call: TRBD1 (6 bases). V lost 1 base to trimming and J lost 0 bases, with 18 bases between them. CDR1 and CDR2 (germline): SGDLS, YYNGEE. This CDR3 spans 18 amino acids.

CDR3 protein: CASSLSTSDTQYF. DNA of the CDR3: TGCGCCAGCAGCTTGTCAACTTCCGATACGCAGTATTTT. The rearrangement joins TRBV5-1 to TRBJ2-3; D remains unclear. V dropped 1 base and J dropped 6 bases, with 9 bases sitting between them. This CDR3 has 13 residues. The V gene's germline CDR1 is SGHRS and CDR2 YFSETQ. The full variable domain, in which reference TRBV5-1 and TRBJ2-3 provide the parts outside the CDR3, is KAGVTQTPRYLIKTRGQQVTLSCSPISGHRSVSWYQQTPGQGLQFLFEYFSETQRNKGNFPGRFSGRQFSNSRSEMNVSTLELGDSALYLCASSLSTSDTQYFGPGTRLTVL.

The rearrangement joins TRBV2 to TRBJ2-1; 8 bases fit TRBD2. J lost 4 bases, V lost 10 bases, and 9 bases had no gene match. Germline V gene lookup returns CDR1 SNHLY and CDR2 FYNNEI. The CDR3 totals 14 residues. The CDR3 reads CATSGGLGYNEQFF. The CDR3 region has the DNA TGTGCCACCTCGGGGGGGCTGGGGTACAATGAGCAGTTCTTC.

CDR3 bases: TGTGCCAGCTCACCACCGCTTGGGGGCGGGAAGTCCTACAATGAGCAGTTCTTC. It translates to CASSPPLGGGKSYNEQFF. The chain combines TRBV18 with TRBJ2-1; possibly TRBD1 or TRBD2 for D (6 bases each). The CDR3 covers 18 residues. Trimming removed 0 bases at V and 1 base at J, with 16 bases between. Germline CDR1 KGHSH, CDR2 LQKENI.